These T cell receptor beta chains were read from a single sample in a study of shared clonotypes between healthy human individuals. This table comes from immunoSEQ multiplex PCR, and its TCRdb copy is limited to in-frame clones, with some not included. The sample lists over 1.5 million clones; approximately 98% were seen once. Sequenced sample: naive CD4+ T cells sorted from blood. These receptors came from a man under 40 in good health. Both conserved end residues are part of each CDR3. A D gene is named only where the DNA matches it firmly. Part of the rows lack a size; the others show once, few, many or a class for expanded clones.

TRBJ2-2 TRBV7-2 . TRBD1 TGTGCCAGCAGCTTAGCGGGGGACAGAAAGCTCGGGGAGCTGTTTTTT CASSLAGDRKLGELFF
TRBJ2-1 TRBV6-1 . TRBD2 TGTGCCAGCAGTGAGCTCTCTAGACTAGCAAATGAGCAGTTCTTC CASSELSRLANEQFF
TRBJ2-2 TRBV5-4 . . TGTGCCAGCAGCATAAAATCAGGAGGAGACACCGGGGAGCTGTTTTTT CASSIKSGGDTGELFF
TRBJ1-2 TRBV29-1 . . TGCAGCGTTGAAGATAGGTCCAACTATGGCTACACCTTC CSVEDRSNYGYTF
TRBJ1-2 TRBV7-8 . . TGTGCCAGCAGCTTAATGACATCGGGTGGCTACACCTTC CASSLMTSGGYTF
TRBJ1-1 TRBV6-1 once . TGTGCCAGCAGTGAACGTCCGAACACTGAAGCTTTCTTT CASSERPNTEAFF
TRBJ2-7 TRBV28 . . TGTGCCAGTGAAGCGTTTAGGTCCGCTGGGGCCTACGAGCAGTACTTC CASEAFRSAGAYEQYF
TRBJ2-7 TRBV7-6 . . TGTGCCAGCAGCTTAGTCTCGGGATTAGCGTACGAGCAGTACTTC CASSLVSGLAYEQYF
TRBJ1-5 TRBV28 . . TGTGCCAGCAGCCCTACAGGGCTTGAGCCCCAGCATTTT CASSPTGLEPQHF
TRBJ2-3 TRBV18 . . TGTGCCAGCTCACCTAAACCGATATACAGCACAGATACGCAGTATTTT CASSPKPIYSTDTQYF
TRBJ2-7 TRBV2 . . TGTGCCAGCAGTCTGGACAGCCTCTACGAGCAGTACTTC CASSLDSLYEQYF
TRBJ2-1 TRBV29-1 . . TGCAGCGCCGGGACCCCAAACAATGAGCAGTTCTTC CSAGTPNNEQFF
TRBJ1-3 TRBV4-3 . . TGCGCCAGCAGCCACGCTCGGACAAACTCTGGAAACACCATATATTTT CASSHARTNSGNTIYF
TRBJ2-7 TRBV6-5 . . TGTGCCAGCAGTACTCGAGGGGGAGGCTACGAGCAGTACTTC CASSTRGGGYEQYF
TRBJ2-7 TRBV5-1 . TRBD1 TGCGCCAGCAGCCCCAAGGGGGACAGGGGCTCCTACGAGCAGTACTTC CASSPKGDRGSYEQYF
TRBJ1-1 TRBV6-5 . . TGTGCCAGCAGTTACGCAGCAGCGACGGAAGCTTTCTTT CASSYAAATEAFF
TRBJ2-1 TRBV28 . TRBD2 TGTGCCAGCAGTTCCTTTAGCGGGCAGGGCGATGAGCAGTTCTTC CASSSFSGQGDEQFF